This passage covers 23 T cell receptor beta chains from one sample sequenced in a study of blood T cell repertoires in COVID-19. Here immunoSEQ multiplex PCR was the method, and the copy in TCRdb shows in-frame clones only, minus some. This table has approximately 240,000 clones, 90% to 95% appearing once. Sequencing was carried out using PBMCs or T cells enriched from blood (not recorded which). These receptor sequences come from a woman younger than 35 who had recovered from COVID-19.

V usage is TRBV27 and J usage is TRBJ2-1, with 10 bases identical to TRBD2. CDR1 and CDR2 (germline): MNHEY, SMNVEV (reference sequence). This CDR3 region has 15 residues. The V gene end was trimmed by 5 bases and the J gene end by 4 bases; junction bases not matched to a gene: 5. In DNA, the CDR3 is TGTGCCAGCAGTCCTGTAGCGGGGGGATACAATGAGCAGTTCTTC. This gives the protein CASSPVAGGYNEQFF.

The chain couples TRBV6-4 to TRBJ2-2; D gene ambiguous. This CDR3 is built from 14 residues. The V gene lost 4 bases and the J gene lost 2 bases, with 8 bases spanning the gap. Germline V lookup: CDR1 MRHNA, CDR2 SNTAGT. The CDR3 spells CASSVAENTGELFF. The CDR3 DNA reads as TGTGCCAGCAGTGTCGCAGAAAACACCGGGGAGCTGTTTTTT.

J is TRBJ1-2 and V is TRBV29-1; a possible D gene is TRBD1 (6 bases). The CDR3 contains 13 residues. V was pared by 5 bases and J by 3 bases, with 13 bases between. The germline gives CDR1 SQVTM, CDR2 ANQGSEA. The CDR3 sequence is CSVQLQGHYGYTF. CDR3 sequence (DNA): TGCAGCGTTCAACTACAGGGTCACTATGGCTACACCTTC.

This chain uses TRBV7-6 with TRBJ2-1, with TRBD2 identical over 9 bases. V lost 5 bases to trimming and J lost 2 bases; unmatched junction nucleotides: 10. CDR3 length: 17 amino acids. Germline V lookup: CDR1 SGHVS, CDR2 FNYEAQ. The CDR3 sequence is CASSGTLAGVTYNEQFF. CDR3 nucleotide sequence: TGTGCCAGCAGCGGAACCTTAGCGGGGGTAACCTACAATGAGCAGTTCTTC.

This clone was observed a single time. V is TRBV24-1 and J is TRBJ1-4; D possibly corresponds to TRBD1 (6 bases). Germline lookup yields CDR1 KGHDR and CDR2 SFDVKD. The CDR3 has 14 residues. Trimming took off 7 bases at V and 6 bases at J, with 14 bases between the two ends. The CDR3 coding sequence is TGTGCCACCAGGGCACCAGGGGATGATGAAAAACTGTTTTTT. Translating gives CATRAPGDDEKLFF.

The chain links TRBV15 to TRBJ1-1, with D unresolved. The CDR3 extends over 14 amino acids. The V end lost 0 bases, the J end lost 5 bases, and 10 bases lay between the germline ends. CDR1 LNHNV and CDR2 YYDKDF come from the germline V gene (reference sequence). CDR3: CATSRDPRETEAFF. The CDR3 coding sequence is TGTGCCACCAGCAGAGATCCGAGGGAGACTGAAGCTTTCTTT.

The chain combines TRBV4-1 with TRBJ2-5; the D gene is possibly TRBD1 (5 bases). V lost 2 bases and J lost 4, with 8 bases in between. CDR1 is MGHRA and CDR2 is YSYEKL in the germline V gene. The CDR3 has 13 residues. CDR3 nucleotides: TGCGCCAGCAGCCAACAGGGTCGAGAGACCCAGTACTTC. Translating gives CASSQQGRETQYF.

The chain uses TRBV28 and TRBJ2-7, with D perhaps matching TRBD1 (6 bases). This CDR3 is built from 16 residues. The germline CDR1 and CDR2 sequences are MDHEN and SYDVKM. Between the trimmed V and J ends, which lost 2 bases and 4 bases, there was a span of 18 bases. Here the CDR3 DNA reads TGTGCCAGCAGTTTAGGAGGCGCGAGCAGGGGTTACGAGCAGTACTTC. This encodes CASSLGGASRGYEQYF. The full variable domain, completed using reference TRBV28 and TRBJ2-7, is DVKVTQSSRYLVKRTGEKVFLECVQDMDHENMFWYRQDPGLGLRLIYFSYDVKMKEKGDIPEGYSVSREKKERFSLILESASTNQTSMYLCASSLGGASRGYEQYFGPGTRLTVT.

This clone was seen a single time. The J gene is TRBJ1-5, the V gene TRBV18; TRBD1 matches at 10 bases. V dropped 2 bases and J dropped 2; count of bases not matched to a gene: 9. Germline V lookup: CDR1 KGHSH, CDR2 LQKENI. The CDR3 spans 18 residues. The CDR3 DNA reads as TGTGCCAGCTCACCAAACTGGGTAGGGACAGGGGGCAATCAGCCCCAGCATTTT. Translated, it gives CASSPNWVGTGGNQPQHF.

This clone was detected only once. This chain links TRBV5-6 with TRBJ2-7, with 9 bases matching TRBD1. With 4 bases clipped from V and 0 bases from J, the junction kept 8 bases outside the gene matches. This CDR3 spans 16 amino acids. Germline CDR1 and CDR2: SGHDT and YYEEEE. The CDR3 coding sequence is TGTGCCAGCAGCCGAGGGACAGGGTACCCCTCCTACGAGCAGTACTTC. It yields the protein CASSRGTGYPSYEQYF.

The V and J genes are TRBV5-1 and TRBJ2-7; D not resolved. Germline lookup yields CDR1 SGHRS and CDR2 YFSETQ. The CDR3 consists of 13 residues. V dropped 1 base and J dropped 0 bases, with 5 bases sitting between them. The CDR3 here is CASSLQSSYEQYF. In DNA, the CDR3 is TGCGCCAGCAGCTTGCAATCCTCCTACGAGCAGTACTTC.

The V and J genes are TRBV11-3 and TRBJ2-7, with D maybe TRBD1 (6 bases). Germline V gives CDR1 SGHNT, CDR2 YENEEA. The CDR3 has 13 amino acids. Trimming took off 7 bases at V and 3 bases at J, with 13 bases between the two ends. CDR3 protein: CASTGTSFYEQYF. As DNA, the CDR3 is TGTGCCAGCACGGGGACATCCTTCTACGAGCAGTACTTC.

The J gene is TRBJ1-5, the V gene TRBV2, with D possibly being TRBD1 (6 bases). Trimming took 7 bases from V and 0 from J, leaving 10 bases between them. Germline CDR1 SNHLY, CDR2 FYNNEI. This CDR3 has 14 amino acids. DNA for the CDR3: TGTGCCAGCACGGACAGCAATAGCAATCAGCCCCAGCATTTT. Translated, it gives CASTDSNSNQPQHF.

Concerning this clone: It is likely a read error, because the conserved phenylalanine at the end of the CDR3 is missing. The DNA is omitted, as the CDR3 cannot be located on it reliably, and the CDR3 follows TCRdb's listing. The CDR3 sequence is CASSPVLR. The chain couples TRBV13 to TRBJ2-7; no DNA check was done on the table's D call, TRBD2. The CDR3 is made up of 8 amino acids, end residues included. In germline, CDR1 is PRHDT, CDR2 FYEKMQ (reference sequence).

This clone was recorded only once. The same CDR3 can be traced to other DNA sequences in this sample. This chain uses TRBV18 with TRBJ1-2; 8 bases map to TRBD1. Trimming took 3 bases from V and 3 from J; bases not matched to a gene: 0. The CDR3 totals 13 residues. Germline V gene lookup returns CDR1 KGHSH and CDR2 LQKENI. CDR3 amino acids: CASSPTGDYGYTF. CDR3 in DNA: TGTGCCAGCTCACCGACAGGGGACTATGGCTACACCTTC.

The chain couples TRBV28 to TRBJ2-1; 9 bases are a match to TRBD1. This CDR3 comprises 15 residues. CDR1 is MDHEN, CDR2 SYDVKM, per germline. Trimming removed 1 base from V and 5 bases from J; junction bases left unmatched: 3. The CDR3, as DNA: TGTGCCAGCAGTTTATTCGGGACAGGGAACAATGAGCAGTTCTTC. It is translated as CASSLFGTGNNEQFF.

The chain carries TRBV27 and TRBJ2-3; D is perhaps TRBD2 (6 bases). Deletions cut 8 bases from V and 3 bases from J, with 24 bases between. There are 17 residues in the CDR3. From germline, CDR1 is MNHEY and CDR2 SMNVEV (reference sequence). The CDR3 region is CASVPGRGVMITDTQYF. In nucleotides, the CDR3 is TGTGCCAGCGTACCCGGGAGAGGGGTGATGATAACAGATACGCAGTATTTT.

The chain couples TRBV3-1 (or the pseudogene TRBV3-2) to TRBJ2-1; a possible D gene is TRBD2 (6 bases). Germline CDR1 LGHDT, CDR2 YNNKEL (reference sequence). V lost 0 bases and J lost 5, with 14 bases in between. The CDR3 covers 16 residues. The CDR3 loop is CASSQDTPREDNEQFF. The CDR3 region has the DNA TGTGCCAGCAGCCAAGATACACCTAGGGAGGACAATGAGCAGTTCTTC.

As DNA, the CDR3 is TGTGCCAGCTCTGGGACGACGGGGGCAGATACGCAGTATTTT. Its protein is CASSGTTGADTQYF. The rearrangement uses TRBV6-5 and TRBJ2-3, with D perhaps matching TRBD2 (6 bases). The length of the CDR3 is 14 residues. V was pared by 8 bases and J by 4 bases, with 16 bases between. The germline CDR1 and CDR2 sequences are MNHEY and SVGAGI.

In its sample, this clone was seen many times. The V gene is TRBV6-1, the J gene TRBJ1-5; TRBD1 agrees at 7 bases. Germline-derived CDR1 and CDR2 are MNHNS and SASEGT. V lost 0 bases, J lost 2 bases, and 4 bases stayed unmatched. This CDR3 comprises 16 residues. DNA for the CDR3: TGTGCCAGCAGTGAAGCCGCCGGGACAGGCAATCAGCCCCAGCATTTT. It encodes CASSEAAGTGNQPQHF.

This clone was detected only a few times. The rearrangement links TRBV7-8 to TRBJ2-2; 7 bases map to TRBD2. J lost 4 bases, V lost 4 bases, and 6 bases had no gene match. The length of the CDR3 is 15 residues. Germline V lookup: CDR1 SGHVS, CDR2 FQNEAQ. In DNA form, the CDR3 reads TGTGCCAGCAGCTCCCGGGAGGCCCCCACCGGGGAGCTGTTTTTT. The encoded protein is CASSSREAPTGELFF. Full variable domain (rest looked up from reference TRBV7-8 and TRBJ2-2): GAGVSQSPRYKVAKRGQDVALRCDPISGHVSLFWYQQALGQGPEFLTYFQNEAQLDKSGLPSDRFFAERPEGSVSTLKIQRTQQEDSAVYLCASSSREAPTGELFFGEGSRLTVL.

The chain links TRBV5-1 to TRBJ1-1; a possible D gene is TRBD1 (6 bases). This CDR3 has 14 residues. Germline assignment: CDR1 SGHRS and CDR2 YFSETQ. V lost 4 bases and J lost 0, with 10 bases in between. As DNA, the CDR3 is TGCGCCAGCAGCCGCAGGGGAATGAACACTGAAGCTTTCTTT. It encodes CASSRRGMNTEAFF.

The V and J genes are TRBV10-2 and TRBJ1-1; 8 positions match TRBD1. Germline lookup yields CDR1 WSHSY and CDR2 SAAADI. The CDR3 is made up of 14 amino acids. The V segment lost 2 bases and the J segment 11 bases; nucleotides outside the gene matches: 10. CDR3: CASSEDRGRGRAFF. Here the CDR3 DNA reads TGCGCCAGCAGTGAGGACAGGGGTAGAGGGCGGGCTTTCTTT.